Presented here are 6 T cell receptor beta chains from one specimen sequenced in a study of shared clonotypes between healthy human individuals. Some clones are missing from TCRdb's copy, which holds only in-frame ones; the method was immunoSEQ multiplex PCR. The table lists over a million clones, roughly 96% of them singletons. The sequenced material came from naive CD4+ T cells sorted from blood. Specified subset: CD45RA+ positively selected. These receptor sequences come from a man aged 25-40 years in good health.

The chain carries TRBV5-5 and TRBJ2-5, with D uncertain. CDR3 length equals 14 residues. The ends were cut back, 0 bases at V and 5 bases at J, with 11 bases in the middle. Per germline, CDR1 SGHKS and CDR2 YYEKEE (reference sequence). CDR3 sequence reads: CASSLGPERETQYF. The CDR3 DNA sequence: TGTGCCAGCAGCTTGGGTCCAGAGCGCGAGACCCAGTACTTC.

V usage is TRBV4-1 and J usage is TRBJ2-3; weak D call: TRBD2 (7 bases). Germline V gene lookup returns CDR1 MGHRA and CDR2 YSYEKL. Deletions cut 6 bases from V and 4 bases from J, with 26 bases between. The CDR3 sequence is 18 residues long. The CDR3 coding sequence is TGCGCCAGCAGTCAGACCGGGGGCTTGAGCGGGATTGCAGATACGCAGTATTTT. This translates into CASSQTGGLSGIADTQYF.

J is TRBJ1-2 and V is TRBV5-5; weak D call: TRBD1 (5 bases). CDR1 SGHKS and CDR2 YYEKEE come from the germline V gene (reference sequence). The CDR3 contains 13 residues. V shed 4 bases and J shed 8 bases, with 15 bases lying between them. CDR3 amino acids: CASSTTPGVGYTF. The CDR3 coding sequence is TGTGCCAGCAGCACGACCCCGGGGGTCGGCTACACCTTC.

J is TRBJ1-4 and V is TRBV14; D is unresolved. Germline CDR1 is SGHDN and CDR2 is FVKESK. V shed 1 base and J shed 3 bases, with 12 bases lying between them. This CDR3 has 16 amino acids. CDR3 residues: CASSQVLLSSNEKLFF. The CDR3, as DNA: TGTGCCAGCAGCCAAGTCCTCCTTAGTTCTAATGAAAAACTGTTTTTT.

A single count supports this clone. Its ends do not fully match the called genes, so a read error is possible. This chain joins TRBV29-1 and TRBJ2-1, with TRBD2 matching over 11 bases. The CDR3 has 14 residues. Germline CDR1 SQVTM, CDR2 ANQGSEA. The CDR3 region has the DNA TGCAGCGTCGAAGATAGCGGGGGGGCCCCTGAGCAGTTCTTC. Translating gives CSVEDSGGAPEQFF.

J is TRBJ2-2 and V is TRBV4-2; tentatively, D is TRBD2 (7 bases). The CDR3 runs to 16 residues. Trimming removed 4 bases from V and 8 bases from J, with 20 bases in between. Per germline, CDR1 LGHNA and CDR2 YNFKEQ. The CDR3 sequence is CASSPGAPSGLGELFF. CDR3 DNA sequence: TGTGCCAGCAGCCCGGGGGCCCCTAGCGGATTGGGGGAGCTGTTTTTT.